This T cell receptor beta chain came from a study of CD4 T cell repertoires in COVID-19. Concerning this clone: Its cognate antigen is unknown.

Points from the study as a whole: SARS-CoV and/or HKU1 spike cultures shared between 7 and 25% of SARS-CoV-2 clonotypes.

Donors had recovered from mild-to-severe COVID-19. Sequencing was done directly on freshly isolated, uncultured memory T cells. This table comes from immunoSEQ multiplex PCR, and its TCRdb copy is limited to in-frame clones, with some not included. Among approximately 75,000 clones, around four fifths were seen once, and the ten largest hold around 0.59%. The CDR3 sequence is 12 residues long. Trimming left V 6 bases short and J 5 bases short, with 11 bases between. The receptor was derived from a human donor who had COVID-19. The chain carries TRBV12-3 or TRBV12-4 and TRBJ2-7; D possibly corresponds to TRBD2 (5 bases). Source: CD4+ T cells from peripheral blood, taken after recovery from COVID-19. The CDR3 DNA follows: TGTGCCAGCAGACTCCGGGGTCACGAGCAGTACTTC. Protein sequence: CASRLRGHEQYF.